Shown below are 25 T cell receptor beta chains from a single sample sequenced in a study of radiotherapy plus CTLA-4 blockade in lung cancer. Some clones are missing from TCRdb's copy, which holds only in-frame ones; the method was immunoSEQ multiplex PCR. The data hold 75,000 to 95,000 clones, with approximately 80% observed a single time. The sequencing here drew on peripheral blood, taken from a patient treated with radiotherapy plus ipilimumab. The receptors were gathered from a human donor with non-small cell lung cancer that progressed on radiotherapy plus ipilimumab.

Comment on this clone: This sample also contains other DNA sequences that code for the same CDR3. This sequence joins TRBV28 and TRBJ1-1; D is ambiguous. Germline V gene lookup returns CDR1 MDHEN and CDR2 SYDVKM. The CDR3 extends over 12 amino acids. With 3 bases removed from V and 2 bases from J, the gap between germline ends came to 4 bases. CDR3 region: CASSFLNTEAFF. As DNA, the CDR3 is TGTGCCAGCAGTTTCCTAAACACTGAAGCTTTCTTT.

Remarks on this clone: An end of the junction differs from the germline gene, which may be a read error. The V and J genes are TRBV7-7 and TRBJ2-5; 7 nucleotides line up with TRBD1. The CDR3 is made up of 14 amino acids. CDR1 SSHAT and CDR2 FNYEAQ come from the germline V gene (reference sequence). CDR3 DNA sequence: TGTGCTAGCAGCCTCGGGACAGCACAAGAGACCCAGTACTTC. Protein: CASSLGTAQETQYF.

The chain is built from TRBV6-1 and TRBJ2-2, with no clear D. Germline CDR1 is MNHNS and CDR2 is SASEGT. V was cut by 5 bases and J by 6 bases, with 4 bases left in between. This CDR3 has 11 amino acids. CDR3 sequence: CASSYPGELFF. CDR3 DNA: TGTGCCAGCAGTTACCCCGGGGAGCTGTTTTTT.

The V and J genes are TRBV30 and TRBJ2-1, with D uncertain. Trimming took 2 bases from V and 9 from J, leaving 8 bases between them. Germline V CDR1 and CDR2: GTSNPN, SVGIG (reference sequence). The CDR3 loop spans 11 amino acids. The CDR3 DNA is TGTGCCTGGAGTAAGCGAGCTGAGCAGTTCTTC. Protein: CAWSKRAEQFF.

This chain joins TRBV28 and TRBJ1-5, with unresolved D. V lost 7 bases and J lost 2, with 12 bases in between. In germline, CDR1 is MDHEN, CDR2 SYDVKM. The CDR3 contains 14 residues. The CDR3 reads CASTPALGNQPQHF. The DNA for the CDR3 is TGTGCCAGCACTCCGGCCCTTGGCAATCAGCCCCAGCATTTT.

The chain recombines TRBV29-1 with TRBJ1-3; D uncertain. V lost 2 bases, J lost 0 bases, and 8 bases lay in between. Germline values: CDR1 SQVTM, CDR2 ANQGSEA. CDR3 length equals 14 residues. This chain's CDR3 is CSVELPLSGNTIYF. The DNA for the CDR3 is TGCAGCGTTGAACTCCCCCTCTCTGGAAACACCATATATTTT.

The rearrangement uses TRBV29-1 and TRBJ2-1; the D gene is possibly TRBD2 (5 bases). This CDR3 has 16 residues. V lost 2 bases, J lost 3 bases, and 17 bases lay in between. Looked up from germline, CDR1 is SQVTM and CDR2 is ANQGSEA. CDR3 sequence: CSVESVRWEYYNEQFF. The CDR3 DNA sequence: TGCAGCGTTGAATCGGTACGCTGGGAGTACTACAATGAGCAGTTCTTC.

V is TRBV5-1 and J is TRBJ2-3; unclear D gene. This CDR3 is 13 amino acids long. V was pared by 4 bases and J by 2 bases, with 8 bases between. Germline-derived CDR1 and CDR2 are SGHRS and YFSETQ. The CDR3 DNA is TGCGCCAGCAGCAAATGGACCACAGATACGCAGTATTTT. This encodes CASSKWTTDTQYF.

The chain employs TRBV29-1 and TRBJ2-1, with D perhaps TRBD1 (6 bases). V lost 7 bases and J lost 6, with 19 bases in between. Germline CDR1 reads SQVTM; CDR2 reads ANQGSEA. The CDR3 covers 14 residues. The CDR3: CSAQGSPISNEQFF. CDR3 coding DNA: TGCAGCGCGCAGGGGTCCCCCATTTCCAATGAGCAGTTCTTC.

The chain links TRBV2 to TRBJ1-2, with no clear D. Trimming took off 3 bases at V and 8 bases at J, with 7 bases between the two ends. The CDR3 runs 11 residues. The V gene's germline CDR1 is SNHLY and CDR2 FYNNEI. CDR3 DNA sequence: TGTGCCAGCAGTGACAGGCGGGGCTACACCTTC. Its protein product is CASSDRRGYTF.

This chain connects TRBV11-2 to TRBJ2-1; TRBD2 agrees at 13 bases. Losses at the gene ends were 5 bases for V and 8 bases for J; bases not matched to a gene: 9. This CDR3 spans 16 amino acids. Germline V lookup: CDR1 SGHAT, CDR2 FQNNGV. The CDR3 loop reads CASSLRTSGRFYEQFF. For the CDR3, the DNA is TGTGCCAGCAGCCTGAGGACTAGCGGGAGATTCTATGAGCAGTTCTTC.

The chain combines TRBV2 with TRBJ1-4; D ambiguous. CDR1 is SNHLY, CDR2 FYNNEI, per germline. The ends were cut back, 3 bases at V and 5 bases at J, with 13 bases in the middle. This CDR3 region has 15 residues. The DNA for the CDR3 is TGTGCCAGCAGTGATAGAGGACTCGGAAATGAAAAACTGTTTTTT. Translating gives CASSDRGLGNEKLFF.

This clone was seen only once. The genes are TRBV5-4 and TRBJ2-3; 12 bases are a match to TRBD2. Germline CDR1 and CDR2: SGHNT and YYREEE (reference sequence). V shed 5 bases, J shed 1 base, and the junction held 5 bases outside the gene matches. The CDR3 is 16 amino acids. CDR3 in amino acids: CASRQTSGSGTDTQYF. CDR3 bases: TGTGCCAGCAGACAGACTAGCGGGAGCGGCACAGATACGCAGTATTTT.

In this sample, this clone turned up once. The rearrangement joins TRBV27 to TRBJ1-4, with 7 nucleotides matching TRBD1. CDR1 is MNHEY and CDR2 is SMNVEV in the germline V gene (reference sequence). V lost 5 bases to trimming and J lost 8 bases; unmatched junction nucleotides: 5. The CDR3 runs to 13 residues. Written as DNA, the CDR3 is TGTGCCAGCAGTCATGGGACAGCAGAAAAACTGTTTTTT. It specifies CASSHGTAEKLFF. Looking up the rest from reference TRBV27 and TRBJ1-4 gives the full variable domain: EAQVTQNPRYLITVTGKKLTVTCSQNMNHEYMSWYRQDPGLGLRQIYYSMNVEVTDKGDVPEGYKVSRKEKRNFPLILESPSPNQTSLYFCASSHGTAEKLFFGSGTQLSVL.

The rearrangement uses TRBV18 and TRBJ2-2; D call uncertain. Germline V gives CDR1 KGHSH, CDR2 LQKENI. The CDR3 sequence is 13 residues long. The germline V and J ends were trimmed by 3 bases and 6 bases, with 8 bases remaining between them. The CDR3 DNA sequence: TGTGCCAGCTCACCTCTCGCGCCCGGGGAGCTGTTTTTT. It translates to CASSPLAPGELFF.

This sequence joins TRBV16 and TRBJ1-1; D uncertain. CDR3 length: 14 amino acids. The germline gives CDR1 KGHSY, CDR2 FQNENV. Trimming removed 4 bases at V and 3 bases at J, with 12 bases between. The DNA of the CDR3 is TGTGCCAGCAGCCCCCCTCCGGGCTACACTGAAGCTTTCTTT. Translation: CASSPPPGYTEAFF. Looking up the rest from reference TRBV16 and TRBJ1-1 gives the full variable domain: GEEVAQTPKHLVRGEGQKAKLYCAPIKGHSYVFWYQQVLKNEFKFLISFQNENVFDETGMPKERFSAKCLPNSPCSLEIQATKLEDSAVYFCASSPPPGYTEAFFGQGTRLTVV.

The rearrangement joins TRBV14 to TRBJ2-1, with 7 bases lining up with TRBD2. V dropped 0 bases and J dropped 7; count of bases not matched to a gene: 9. The CDR3 runs to 16 residues. Germline V gene lookup returns CDR1 SGHDN and CDR2 FVKESK. The DNA for the CDR3 is TGTGCCAGCAGCCAAGACCGGACTAGACGTTCTAATGAGCAGTTCTTC. Residues: CASSQDRTRRSNEQFF.

Of note for this clone: The sample contains more than one DNA sequence encoding this CDR3. The gene calls are TRBV9 and TRBJ1-1; D remains ambiguous. The CDR3 covers 14 residues. V was trimmed by 0 bases and J by 1 base, leaving 7 bases between them. Looked up from germline, CDR1 is SGDLS and CDR2 is YYNGEE. The CDR3 DNA sequence: TGTGCCAGCAGCGTAGCGGTCGGGAACACTGAAGCTTTCTTT. Encoded protein: CASSVAVGNTEAFF.

This clone appeared a single time. This chain connects TRBV28 to TRBJ1-5; D gene ambiguous. V was pared by 8 bases and J by 7 bases, with 21 bases between. The CDR3 length is 15 residues. Germline V gene lookup returns CDR1 MDHEN and CDR2 SYDVKM. The CDR3 sequence is CASYPLGSGWQPQHF. The CDR3 coding sequence is TGTGCCAGCTACCCTTTAGGTTCGGGTTGGCAGCCCCAGCATTTT.

CDR3 in amino acids: CSVETRTLAFF. CDR3 DNA sequence: TGCAGCGTTGAAACCAGGACGCTAGCTTTCTTT. The rearrangement uses TRBV29-1 and TRBJ1-1; D is uncertain. The V gene lost 2 bases and the J gene lost 10 bases, with 11 bases spanning the gap. Per germline, CDR1 SQVTM and CDR2 ANQGSEA. This CDR3 has 11 residues.

The V and J genes are TRBV28 and TRBJ2-7, with TRBD2 matching over 13 bases. This CDR3 has 16 residues. Germline V gene data show CDR1 as MDHEN and CDR2 as SYDVKM. The junction had 11 bases not matched to a gene; V was cut back by 6 bases and J by 6 bases. CDR3 bases: TGTGCCAGCAGACCTGTACTAGCGGGAGGGAACGTCGAGCAGTACTTC. Protein: CASRPVLAGGNVEQYF. Drawing the rest from reference TRBV28 and TRBJ2-7, the complete variable domain is DVKVTQSSRYLVKRTGEKVFLECVQDMDHENMFWYRQDPGLGLRLIYFSYDVKMKEKGDIPEGYSVSREKKERFSLILESASTNQTSMYLCASRPVLAGGNVEQYFGPGTRLTVT.

The CDR3: CASIPAGGASYEQYV. The CDR3 DNA sequence: TGTGCCAGCATCCCCGCCGGAGGGGCCTCCTACGAGCAGTACGTC. The chain has TRBV28 and TRBJ2-7; tentatively, D is TRBD2 (6 bases). CDR3 length: 15 residues. V was clipped by 7 bases and J by 0 bases, with 16 bases between them. CDR1 MDHEN and CDR2 SYDVKM come from the germline V gene.

This chain links TRBV9 with TRBJ2-2, with D uncertain. The V gene's germline CDR1 is SGDLS and CDR2 YYNGEE. This CDR3 has 13 amino acids. The V end lost 4 bases, the J end lost 2 bases, and 6 bases lay between the germline ends. CDR3 sequence: CASSSDNTGELFF. CDR3 DNA sequence: TGTGCCAGCAGCTCTGATAACACCGGGGAGCTGTTTTTT.

The chain combines TRBV6-6 with TRBJ1-4, with a weak D call TRBD1 (6 bases). Germline V gene sequence: CDR1 MNHNY, CDR2 SVGAGI (reference sequence). The V gene lost 2 bases and the J gene lost 8 bases, with 12 bases spanning the gap. The CDR3 runs 14 residues. Here the CDR3 DNA reads TGTGCCAGCAGTTACGCGGCAGGGGAAGAAAAACTGTTTTTT. This sequence encodes CASSYAAGEEKLFF.

J is TRBJ1-5 and V is TRBV7-2, with D perhaps matching TRBD1 (5 bases). This CDR3 is 16 amino acids long. CDR1 is SGHTA and CDR2 is FQGNSA in the germline V gene. The V and J ends lost 4 bases and 2 bases respectively, with 15 bases between them. The CDR3, as DNA: TGTGCCAGCAGCTCTCCGGGATCGGGGGGCAATCAGCCCCAGCATTTT. This gives the protein CASSSPGSGGNQPQHF.